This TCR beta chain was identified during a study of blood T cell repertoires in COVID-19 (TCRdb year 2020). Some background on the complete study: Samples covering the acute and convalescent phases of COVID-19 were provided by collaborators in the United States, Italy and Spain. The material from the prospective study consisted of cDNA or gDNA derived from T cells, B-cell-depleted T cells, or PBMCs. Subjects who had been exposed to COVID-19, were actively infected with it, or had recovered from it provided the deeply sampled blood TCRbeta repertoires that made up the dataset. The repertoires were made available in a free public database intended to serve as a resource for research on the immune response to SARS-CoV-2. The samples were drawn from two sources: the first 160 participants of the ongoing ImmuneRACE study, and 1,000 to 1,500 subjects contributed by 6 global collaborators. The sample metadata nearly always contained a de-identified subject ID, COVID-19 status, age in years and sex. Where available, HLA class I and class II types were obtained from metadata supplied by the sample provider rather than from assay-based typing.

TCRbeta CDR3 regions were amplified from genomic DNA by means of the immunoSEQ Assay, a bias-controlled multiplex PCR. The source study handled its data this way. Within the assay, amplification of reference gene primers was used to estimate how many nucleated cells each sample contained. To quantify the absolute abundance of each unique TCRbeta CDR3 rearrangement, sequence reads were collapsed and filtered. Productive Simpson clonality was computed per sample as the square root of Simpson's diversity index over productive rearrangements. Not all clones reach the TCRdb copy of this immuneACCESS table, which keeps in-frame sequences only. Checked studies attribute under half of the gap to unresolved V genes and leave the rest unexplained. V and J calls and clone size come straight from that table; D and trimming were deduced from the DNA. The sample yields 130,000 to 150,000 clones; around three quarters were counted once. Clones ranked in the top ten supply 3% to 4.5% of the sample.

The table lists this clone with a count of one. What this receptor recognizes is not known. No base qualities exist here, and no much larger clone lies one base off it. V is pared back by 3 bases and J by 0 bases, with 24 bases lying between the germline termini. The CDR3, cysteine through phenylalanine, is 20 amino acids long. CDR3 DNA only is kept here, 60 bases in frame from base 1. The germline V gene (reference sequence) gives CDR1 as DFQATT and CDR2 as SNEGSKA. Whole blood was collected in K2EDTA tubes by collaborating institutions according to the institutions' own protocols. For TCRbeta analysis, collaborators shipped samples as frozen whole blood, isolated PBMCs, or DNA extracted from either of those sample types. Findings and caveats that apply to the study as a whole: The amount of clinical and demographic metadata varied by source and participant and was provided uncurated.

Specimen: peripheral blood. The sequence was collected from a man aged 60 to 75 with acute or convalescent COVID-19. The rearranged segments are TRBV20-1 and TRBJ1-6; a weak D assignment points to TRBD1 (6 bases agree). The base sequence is TGCAGTGCTAGTAATCGGGGGGCGGATCATCGTAGCTCCTATAATTCACCCCTCCACTTT. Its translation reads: CSASNRGADHRSSYNSPLHF.